Described below is a single T cell receptor (beta chain) sequence and its context. Its antigen is not yet known. It has no much larger one-base neighbor in the sample; base qualities were not kept. The data were taken from a study of shared T cell receptors in the human thymus (dated by TCRdb to the early 2020s). About the study as a whole: The study investigated the way shared, self-reactive T-cell receptor alpha chains are produced in the human thymus.

Receptor libraries were prepared by the immunoSEQ multiplex PCR assay. This immuneACCESS table, as held by TCRdb, lists in-frame sequences with V and J called but not all clones. Of the missing ones, under half trace to an unresolved V gene in checked studies; the others have no known cause. The sample yields roughly 500,000 clones; 78% were counted once. Approximately 0.013% of the sample belongs to the ten largest clones. Looking up the germline V gene yields CDR1 ENHRY and CDR2 SYGVKD. For this chain, trimming is 0 bases at the V end and 5 bases at the J end, and the number of junction bases without a gene match is 9. The CDR3 contains 17 residues, cysteine and phenylalanine counted. This entry keeps only the CDR3 DNA: 51 bases, framed from base 1. These data also featured in a second study, about human thymus T cells. That second publication adds: Donors were immunologically healthy infants undergoing open corrective cardiac surgery for congenital heart defects in Finland. Thymus tissue was collected as surgical resects that were removed during corrective cardiac surgery. Usage of V and J gene segments appeared to be biased in both the thymic and the peripheral blood repertoires. According to the related research, thymic TCR repertoires were highly overlapping among unrelated individuals. The study characterized TCR alpha and beta repertoires from about 8 infant thymus samples and a few related peripheral blood samples. The cohort included six male and two female infants, with donor ages spanning 7 to 244 days. Thymocytes were released mechanically from tissue and stored at -70 °C as pellets of roughly 9-32 million cells. Genomic DNA was extracted from frozen cell pellets with a QIAsymphony instrument. The immunoSEQ multiplex PCR assay was used to amplify the TCRB and TCRAD loci from a standardized amount of quality-controlled genomic DNA. The V(D)J region was spanned by amplicons of a length sufficient to cover the CDR3 and to identify V and J genes. The commercial immunoSEQ service was used to sequence amplicons on an Illumina platform. Corrections for primer bias and sequencing errors followed previously described methods, while TCRAD and TCRB definitions were based on the IMGT database. Analysis of the repertoires was done with immunoSEQ Analyzer 3.0 and VDJTools and included basic statistics, V/J segment usage, diversity estimates, rarefaction and pairwise overlap. Diversity was estimated using the Chao1, ChaoE, Efron-Thisted, Shannon and inverse Simpson indices, and was also estimated on datasets down-sampled to the size of the smallest sample. For repertoire overlap, CDR3 nucleotide sequence, V gene and J gene had to match strictly, and clustering was done by Jaccard-based multidimensional scaling. Thymus samples yielded on average approximately 840,000 unique TCRB clonotypes, compared with roughly 92,000 from blood samples.

This receptor was obtained from a boy under three years old with a congenital heart defect. Donor details come from another sample of the same person, matched by shared clones. The sequence links TRBV10-3 to TRBJ2-1, with TRBD1 matching 8 junction bases. The source material was thymocytes. The CDR3 is CAISESRRQGSDNEQFF. The nucleotides read TGTGCCATCAGTGAGTCGAGGAGACAGGGGTCCGACAATGAGCAGTTCTTC.